This T cell receptor (beta chain) emerged from a study of T-cell memory formation after mild COVID-19. Study in general: TCR clusters showed largely donor specificity. Study-wide results and limits: The main location of contracting CD4+ clones was CM and EM, and that of contracting CD8+ clones was EMRA.

TCRdb reanalysed the 5' RACE reads using MiXCR and keeps one entry per CDR3 protein. This sample carries some 450,000 distinct CDR3 sequences, 20% of them seen once, and the ten largest clones take roughly 8.4%. With respect to this clonotype: No antigen is known for it.

In germline, CDR1 is PRHDT, CDR2 FYEKMQ (reference sequence). This CDR3 has 14 amino acids. Deletions cut 5 bases from V and 10 bases from J, with 18 bases between. This chain connects TRBV13 to TRBJ2-1; D ambiguous. The receptor was derived from an adult woman who had mild COVID-19 (a few samples of this study predate the infection). Cell type and time point are not known. The sequencing input was PBMCs or a T cell subset sorted from them (not recorded which). The CDR3 loop reads CASSPERPNREQFF. CDR3 bases: TGTGCCAGCAGCCCCGAGCGCCCAAATCGGGAGCAGTTCTTC.